The entry below describes one T cell receptor beta chain. The length of the CDR3 is 15 residues. Germline CDR1 reads SGHKS; CDR2 reads YYEKEE (reference sequence). With 0 bases removed from V and 1 base from J, the gap between germline ends came to 11 bases. The sample originates from a study of blood T cell repertoires in COVID-19. About the study: The samples span acute and convalescent COVID-19 from the United States, Italy and Spain. PBMCs, B-cell-depleted T cells, or T cells were the source of the cDNA or gDNA that made up the material.

Original data processing: Amplification from reference gene primers served as the basis for estimated nucleated cell counts. Sequenced by immunoSEQ multiplex PCR; TCRdb stores in-frame clones only, minus some. That table gives V, J and clone size, and the DNA gave D and trimming. The sample lists 80,000 or so clones, roughly four fifths occurring once. The genes are TRBV5-5 and TRBJ2-7, with a possible D match to TRBD1 (6 bases). The sample taken for sequencing was peripheral blood. The origin of this receptor is a man aged 55 to 70 with acute or convalescent COVID-19. The CDR3 nucleotides read TGTGCCAGCAGCTTGGTGACAGGAGGTTCCTACGAGCAGTACTTC. Protein product: CASSLVTGGSYEQYF.